This T cell receptor beta chain was captured by sequencing in a study of cytomegalovirus exposure and HLA in healthy donors. Germline CDR1 SGHAT, CDR2 FQNNGV. The CDR3 has 13 amino acids. V was pared by 10 bases and J by 5 bases, with 17 bases between. PCR involved 60 Vbeta and 13 Jbeta primers. Here immunoSEQ multiplex PCR was the method, and the copy in TCRdb shows in-frame clones only, minus some. Found here are about 80,000 clones, around 80% of them singletons; the top ten hold 2% to 2.5%. The sequence was obtained from a man aged 25-45 years in good health and CMV-seronegative. Source material: PBMCs. V usage is TRBV11-2 and J usage is TRBJ1-1; tentative D call: TRBD1 (5 bases). The CDR3 reads CATGEGRGTEAFF. CDR3 nucleotides: TGTGCCACCGGGGAGGGGCGCGGGACTGAAGCTTTCTTT.